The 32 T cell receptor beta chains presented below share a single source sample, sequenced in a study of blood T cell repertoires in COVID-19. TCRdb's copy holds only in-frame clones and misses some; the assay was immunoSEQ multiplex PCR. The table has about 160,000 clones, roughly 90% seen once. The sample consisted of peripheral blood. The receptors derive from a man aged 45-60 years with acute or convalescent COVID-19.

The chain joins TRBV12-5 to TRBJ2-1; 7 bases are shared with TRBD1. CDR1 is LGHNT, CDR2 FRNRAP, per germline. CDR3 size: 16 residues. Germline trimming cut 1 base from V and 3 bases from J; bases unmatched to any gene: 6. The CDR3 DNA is TGTGCTAGTGGTTTGGGCCGACAGGGCGACTACAATGAGCAGTTCTTC. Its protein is CASGLGRQGDYNEQFF.

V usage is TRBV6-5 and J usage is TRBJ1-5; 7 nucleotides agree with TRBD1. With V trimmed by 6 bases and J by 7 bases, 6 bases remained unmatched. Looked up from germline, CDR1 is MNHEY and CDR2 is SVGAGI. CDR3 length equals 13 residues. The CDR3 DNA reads TGTGCCAGCAGACTAGACAGGGCCCAGCCCCAGCATTTT. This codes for CASRLDRAQPQHF.

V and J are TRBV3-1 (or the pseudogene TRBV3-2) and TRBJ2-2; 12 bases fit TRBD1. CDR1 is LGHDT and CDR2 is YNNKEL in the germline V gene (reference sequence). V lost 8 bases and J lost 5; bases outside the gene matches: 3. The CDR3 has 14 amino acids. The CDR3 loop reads CASGTGGRTGELFF. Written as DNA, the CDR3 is TGTGCCAGCGGGACAGGGGGCCGGACCGGGGAGCTGTTTTTT.

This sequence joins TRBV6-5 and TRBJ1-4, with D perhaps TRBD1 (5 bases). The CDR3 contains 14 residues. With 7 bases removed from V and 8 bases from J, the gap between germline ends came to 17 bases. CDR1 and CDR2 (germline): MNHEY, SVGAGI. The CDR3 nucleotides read TGTGCCAGCATGGGGGGTCCAGGGAACGAAAAACTGTTTTTT. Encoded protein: CASMGGPGNEKLFF.

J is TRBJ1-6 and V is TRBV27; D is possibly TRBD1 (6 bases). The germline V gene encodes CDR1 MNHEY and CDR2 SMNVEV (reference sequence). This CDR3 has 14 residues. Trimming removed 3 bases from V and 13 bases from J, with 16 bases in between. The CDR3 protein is CASSFGQSLIPLHF. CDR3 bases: TGTGCCAGCAGTTTCGGACAGTCCCTTATTCCCCTCCACTTT.

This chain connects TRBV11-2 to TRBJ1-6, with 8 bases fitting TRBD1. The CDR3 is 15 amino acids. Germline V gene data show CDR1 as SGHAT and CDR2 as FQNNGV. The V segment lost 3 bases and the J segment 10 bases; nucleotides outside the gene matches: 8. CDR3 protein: CASSLSDRGGSPLHF. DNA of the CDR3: TGTGCCAGCAGCTTGAGTGACAGGGGTGGATCACCCCTCCACTTT.

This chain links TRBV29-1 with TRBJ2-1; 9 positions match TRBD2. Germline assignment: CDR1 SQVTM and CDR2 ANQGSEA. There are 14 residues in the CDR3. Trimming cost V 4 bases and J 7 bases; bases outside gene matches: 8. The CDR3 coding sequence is TGCAGCGTTGTGCGGGAGGGCCCTACTAATGAGCAGTTCTTC. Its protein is CSVVREGPTNEQFF.

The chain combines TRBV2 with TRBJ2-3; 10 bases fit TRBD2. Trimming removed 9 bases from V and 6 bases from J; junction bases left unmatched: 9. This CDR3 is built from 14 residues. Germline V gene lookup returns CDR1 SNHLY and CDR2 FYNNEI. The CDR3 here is CARGTSVTWDTQYF. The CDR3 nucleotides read TGTGCCAGGGGGACTAGCGTGACCTGGGATACGCAGTATTTT.

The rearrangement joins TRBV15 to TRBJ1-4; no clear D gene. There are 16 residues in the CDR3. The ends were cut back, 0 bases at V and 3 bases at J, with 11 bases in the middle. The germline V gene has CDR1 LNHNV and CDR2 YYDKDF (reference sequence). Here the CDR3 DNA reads TGTGCCACCAGCAGAGATCTCGGGGTTGCTAATGAAAAACTGTTTTTT. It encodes CATSRDLGVANEKLFF.

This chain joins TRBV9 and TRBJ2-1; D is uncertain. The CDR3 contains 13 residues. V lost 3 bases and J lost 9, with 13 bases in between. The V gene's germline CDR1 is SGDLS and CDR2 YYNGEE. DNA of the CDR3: TGTGCCAGCAGCGCAACCCTTACCGGTGAGCAGTTCTTC. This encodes CASSATLTGEQFF. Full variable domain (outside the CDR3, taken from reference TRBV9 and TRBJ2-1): DSGVTQTPKHLITATGQRVTLRCSPRSGDLSVYWYQQSLDQGLQFLIQYYNGEERAKGNILERFSAQQFPDLHSELNLSSLELGDSALYFCASSATLTGEQFFGPGTRLTVL.

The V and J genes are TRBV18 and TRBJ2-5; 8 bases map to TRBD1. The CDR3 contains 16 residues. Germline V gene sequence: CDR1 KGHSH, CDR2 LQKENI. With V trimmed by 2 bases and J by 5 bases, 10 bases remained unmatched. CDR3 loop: CASSPMRTGIGETQYF. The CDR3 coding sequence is TGTGCCAGCTCACCAATGAGGACAGGGATTGGGGAGACCCAGTACTTC.

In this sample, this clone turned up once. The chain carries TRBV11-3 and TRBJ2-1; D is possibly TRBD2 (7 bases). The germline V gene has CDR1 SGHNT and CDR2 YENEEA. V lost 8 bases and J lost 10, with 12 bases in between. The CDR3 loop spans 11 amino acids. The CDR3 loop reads CASRGGAEQFF. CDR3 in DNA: TGTGCCAGCCGTGGGGGGGCGGAGCAGTTCTTC.

The CDR3 coding sequence is TGTGCCAGCAGTGAAGAAGGACTCGGGGGGTATATAGGCACCATATATTTT. Its translation is CASSEEGLGGYIGTIYF. The chain couples TRBV2 to TRBJ1-3, with D perhaps TRBD1 (5 bases). V was shortened by 1 base and J by 9 bases, with 22 bases between the two germline ends. CDR1 SNHLY and CDR2 FYNNEI come from the germline V gene. CDR3 size: 17 residues.

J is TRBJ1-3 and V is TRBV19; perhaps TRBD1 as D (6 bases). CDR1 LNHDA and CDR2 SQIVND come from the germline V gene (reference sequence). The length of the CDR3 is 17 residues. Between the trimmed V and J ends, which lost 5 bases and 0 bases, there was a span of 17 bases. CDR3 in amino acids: CASSLRRTASSGNTIYF. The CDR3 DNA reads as TGTGCCAGTAGTCTCAGAAGGACAGCGAGCTCTGGAAACACCATATATTTT.

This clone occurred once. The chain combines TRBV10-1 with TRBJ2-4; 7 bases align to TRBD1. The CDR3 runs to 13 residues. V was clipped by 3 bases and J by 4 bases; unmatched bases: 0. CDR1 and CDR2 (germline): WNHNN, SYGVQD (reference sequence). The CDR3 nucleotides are TGCGCCAGCAGTGAACAGGGGAAAAACATTCAGTACTTC. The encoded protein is CASSEQGKNIQYF.

CDR3: CASSWTGDGYTF. For the CDR3, the DNA is TGTGCCAGCAGCTGGACAGGGGATGGCTACACCTTC. The rearrangement uses TRBV28 and TRBJ1-2; 9 positions agree with TRBD1. J gave up 6 bases and V 6 bases, and 2 bases lay outside the gene matches. CDR3 size: 12 residues. The germline V gene encodes CDR1 MDHEN and CDR2 SYDVKM.

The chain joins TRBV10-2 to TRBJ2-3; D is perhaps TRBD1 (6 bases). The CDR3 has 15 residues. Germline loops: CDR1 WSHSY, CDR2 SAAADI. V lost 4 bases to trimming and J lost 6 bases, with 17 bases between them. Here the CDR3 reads CASSVVGATGDTQYF. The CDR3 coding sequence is TGCGCCAGCAGTGTAGTCGGGGCCACAGGGGATACGCAGTATTTT.

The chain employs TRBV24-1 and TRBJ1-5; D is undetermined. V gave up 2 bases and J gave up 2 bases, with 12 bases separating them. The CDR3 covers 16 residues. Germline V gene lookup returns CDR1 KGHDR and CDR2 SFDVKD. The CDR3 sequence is CATSDSGWGGNQPQHF. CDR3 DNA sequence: TGTGCCACCAGTGATTCAGGATGGGGAGGCAATCAGCCCCAGCATTTT.

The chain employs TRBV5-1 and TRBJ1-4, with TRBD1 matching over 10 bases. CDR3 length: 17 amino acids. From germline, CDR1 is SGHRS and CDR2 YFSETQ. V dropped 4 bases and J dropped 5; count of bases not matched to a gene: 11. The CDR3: CASSPGQGSLLNEKLFF. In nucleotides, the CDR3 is TGCGCCAGCAGCCCGGGACAGGGGAGCCTCTTGAATGAAAAACTGTTTTTT.

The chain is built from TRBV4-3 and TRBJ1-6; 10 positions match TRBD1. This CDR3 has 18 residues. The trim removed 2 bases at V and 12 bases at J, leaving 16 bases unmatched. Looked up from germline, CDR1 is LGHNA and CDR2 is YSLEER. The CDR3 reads CASSQISSAGTGAIPLHF. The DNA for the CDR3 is TGCGCCAGCAGCCAAATATCCTCGGCCGGGACAGGGGCGATACCCCTCCACTTT.

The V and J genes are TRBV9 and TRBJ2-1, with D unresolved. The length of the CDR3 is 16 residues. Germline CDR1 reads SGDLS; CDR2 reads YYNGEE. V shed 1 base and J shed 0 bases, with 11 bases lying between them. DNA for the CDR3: TGTGCCAGCAGCGTAAGTGACCCTAGCTCCTACAATGAGCAGTTCTTC. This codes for CASSVSDPSSYNEQFF.

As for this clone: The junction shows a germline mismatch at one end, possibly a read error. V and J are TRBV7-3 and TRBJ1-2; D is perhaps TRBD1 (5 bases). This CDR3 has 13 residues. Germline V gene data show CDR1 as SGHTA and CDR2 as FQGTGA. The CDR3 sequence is CANSSTLGGGYTF. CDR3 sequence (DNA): TGTGCCAACAGCTCAACCCTGGGGGGTGGCTACACCTTC.

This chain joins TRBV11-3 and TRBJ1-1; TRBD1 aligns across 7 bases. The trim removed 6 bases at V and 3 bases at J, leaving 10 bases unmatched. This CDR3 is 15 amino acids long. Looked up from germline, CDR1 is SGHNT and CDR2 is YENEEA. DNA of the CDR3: TGTGCCAGCAGTCTAGGGGACAGTGGTGACACTGAAGCTTTCTTT. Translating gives CASSLGDSGDTEAFF. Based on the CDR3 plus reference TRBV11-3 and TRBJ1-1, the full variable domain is EAGVVQSPRYKIIEKKQPVAFWCNPISGHNTLYWYLQNLGQGPELLIRYENEEAVDDSQLPKDRFSAERLKGVDSTLKIQPAELGDSAVYLCASSLGDSGDTEAFFGQGTRLTVV.

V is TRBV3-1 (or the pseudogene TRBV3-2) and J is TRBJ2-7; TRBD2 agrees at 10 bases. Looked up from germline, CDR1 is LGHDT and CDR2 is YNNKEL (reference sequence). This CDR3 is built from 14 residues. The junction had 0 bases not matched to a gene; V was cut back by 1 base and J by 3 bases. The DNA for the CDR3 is TGTGCCAGCAGCCAAGTAGCGGGAGGCTACGAGCAGTACTTC. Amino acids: CASSQVAGGYEQYF.

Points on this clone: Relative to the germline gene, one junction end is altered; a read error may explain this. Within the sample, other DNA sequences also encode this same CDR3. CDR3 residues: CAISNRGTDTQYF. The CDR3 DNA reads TGCGCCATCAGTAACAGGGGCACAGATACGCAGTATTTT. The chain couples TRBV10-3 to TRBJ2-3; D is possibly TRBD1 (6 bases). Per the germline V gene, CDR1 is ENHRY and CDR2 is SYGVKD. The CDR3 spans 13 residues.

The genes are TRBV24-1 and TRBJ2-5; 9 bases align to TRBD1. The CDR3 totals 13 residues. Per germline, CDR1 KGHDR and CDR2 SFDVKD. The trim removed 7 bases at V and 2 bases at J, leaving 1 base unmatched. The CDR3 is CATRQGAQETQYF. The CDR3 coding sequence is TGTGCCACCAGACAGGGGGCTCAAGAGACCCAGTACTTC.

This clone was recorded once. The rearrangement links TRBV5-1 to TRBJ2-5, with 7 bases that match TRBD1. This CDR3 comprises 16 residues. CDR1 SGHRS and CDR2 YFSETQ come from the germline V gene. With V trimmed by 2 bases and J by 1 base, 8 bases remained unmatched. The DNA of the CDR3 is TGCGCCAGCAGCTTCGGGACAGAGCTACCCCAAGAGACCCAGTACTTC. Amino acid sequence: CASSFGTELPQETQYF.

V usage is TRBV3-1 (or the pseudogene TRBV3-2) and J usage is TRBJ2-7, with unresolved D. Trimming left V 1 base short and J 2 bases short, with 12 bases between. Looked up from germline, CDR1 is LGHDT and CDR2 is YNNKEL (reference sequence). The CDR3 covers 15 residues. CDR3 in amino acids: CASSQVFTETYEQYF. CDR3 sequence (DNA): TGTGCCAGCAGCCAAGTTTTTACTGAAACCTACGAGCAGTACTTC.

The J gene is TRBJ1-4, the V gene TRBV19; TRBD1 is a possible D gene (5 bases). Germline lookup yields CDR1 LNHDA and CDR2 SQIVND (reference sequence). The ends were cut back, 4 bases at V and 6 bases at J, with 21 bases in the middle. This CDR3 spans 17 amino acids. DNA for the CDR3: TGTGCCAGTAGTACTCGGGACGGCACACCGGGGGATGAAAAACTGTTTTTT. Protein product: CASSTRDGTPGDEKLFF. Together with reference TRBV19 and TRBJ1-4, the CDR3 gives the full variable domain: DGGITQSPKYLFRKEGQNVTLSCEQNLNHDAMYWYRQDPGQGLRLIYYSQIVNDFQKGDIAEGYSVSREKKESFPLTVTSAQKNPTAFYLCASSTRDGTPGDEKLFFGSGTQLSVL.

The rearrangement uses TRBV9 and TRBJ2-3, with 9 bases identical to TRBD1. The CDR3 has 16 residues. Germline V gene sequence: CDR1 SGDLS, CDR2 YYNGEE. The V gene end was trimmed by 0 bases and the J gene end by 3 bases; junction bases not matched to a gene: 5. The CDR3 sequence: CASSVALTGGTDTQYF. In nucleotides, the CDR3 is TGTGCCAGCAGCGTAGCCCTGACAGGGGGGACAGATACGCAGTATTTT. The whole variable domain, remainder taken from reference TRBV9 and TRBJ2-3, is DSGVTQTPKHLITATGQRVTLRCSPRSGDLSVYWYQQSLDQGLQFLIQYYNGEERAKGNILERFSAQQFPDLHSELNLSSLELGDSALYFCASSVALTGGTDTQYFGPGTRLTVL.

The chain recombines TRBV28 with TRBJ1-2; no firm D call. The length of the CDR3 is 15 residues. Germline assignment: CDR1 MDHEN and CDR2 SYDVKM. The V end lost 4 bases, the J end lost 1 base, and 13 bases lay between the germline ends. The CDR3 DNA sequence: TGTGCCAGCAGTTCTCGTCTGAGACTTAACTATGGCTACACCTTC. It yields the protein CASSSRLRLNYGYTF.

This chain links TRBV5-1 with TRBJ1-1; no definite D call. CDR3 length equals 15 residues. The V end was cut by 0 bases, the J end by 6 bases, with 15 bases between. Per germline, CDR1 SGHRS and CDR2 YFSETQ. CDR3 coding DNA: TGCGCCAGCAGCTTGGGAGATGCGGCAAATGCTGAAGCTTTCTTT. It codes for CASSLGDAANAEAFF.